Below are 13 T cell receptor beta chains sequenced from a single sample in a study of shared clonotypes between healthy human individuals. Profiling relied on immunoSEQ multiplex PCR, and the TCRdb table lists in-frame clones only, not all of them. The data hold about 2 million clones, with 95% observed a single time. Sample: naive CD4+ T cells sorted from blood. As for subset: CD45RA+ positively selected. These receptors were obtained from a man aged 18-30 years in good health.

This chain connects TRBV7-8 to TRBJ1-5; D may be TRBD1 (5 bases). The V gene lost 1 base and the J gene lost 0 bases, with 10 bases spanning the gap. Germline-derived CDR1 and CDR2 are SGHVS and FQNEAQ. The CDR3 length is 16 residues. CDR3 in amino acids: CASSLEGRYSNQPQHF. The CDR3 bases are TGTGCCAGCAGCTTAGAGGGGCGGTATAGCAATCAGCCCCAGCATTTT.

This clone has a single count. The V and J genes are TRBV7-9 and TRBJ2-7; either TRBD1 or TRBD2 may supply D (6 bases each). This CDR3 has 14 residues. Germline V gene lookup returns CDR1 SEHNR and CDR2 FQNEAQ (reference sequence). Trimming shortened V by 5 bases and J by 1 base, and 12 bases separated the two germline ends. CDR3 sequence: CASSRGTQSYEQYF. CDR3 nucleotides: TGTGCCAGCAGCCGGGGGACACAATCCTACGAGCAGTACTTC.

This clone was recorded only once. This chain links TRBV10-3 with TRBJ2-5; D is unresolved. With 11 bases removed from V and 2 bases from J, the gap between germline ends came to 9 bases. This CDR3 region has 11 residues. CDR1 and CDR2 (germline): ENHRY, SYGVKD. The CDR3 DNA reads TGTGCCTCAAAAAGGCAAGAGACCCAGTACTTC. This codes for CASKRQETQYF.

The chain links TRBV29-1 to TRBJ1-1; tentative D call: TRBD1 (6 bases). V dropped 6 bases and J dropped 5 bases, with 16 bases sitting between them. Per germline, CDR1 SQVTM and CDR2 ANQGSEA. The CDR3 has 13 residues. The CDR3 spells CSVGAQGGTEAFF. The CDR3 DNA sequence: TGCAGCGTCGGGGCACAGGGCGGGACTGAAGCTTTCTTT.

V gene TRBV9 combines with J gene TRBJ2-6, with 13 bases identical to TRBD2. Germline V gene lookup returns CDR1 SGDLS and CDR2 YYNGEE. V gave up 2 bases and J gave up 4 bases; unmatched junction bases: 6. This CDR3 contains 18 residues. The DNA for the CDR3 is TGTGCCAGCAGCGTCACTAGCGGGAGGGTCATGGGGGCCAACGTCCTGACTTTC. Translating it yields CASSVTSGRVMGANVLTF.

This chain links TRBV5-1 with TRBJ1-1; D is perhaps TRBD1 (5 bases). This CDR3 has 14 residues. Germline V CDR1 and CDR2: SGHRS, YFSETQ. V was shortened by 4 bases and J by 1 base, with 11 bases between the two germline ends. DNA for the CDR3: TGCGCCAGCAGCCGGGACGGATCGAACACTGAAGCTTTCTTT. The encoded protein is CASSRDGSNTEAFF.

The chain is built from TRBV7-9 and TRBJ2-7; D gene ambiguous. CDR1 is SEHNR, CDR2 FQNEAQ, per germline (reference sequence). V was clipped by 1 base and J by 3 bases, with 16 bases between them. CDR3 size: 16 residues. CDR3 nucleotide sequence: TGTGCCAGCAGCTTAGGTACCTTGAAGGGTATCTACGAGCAGTACTTC. It yields the protein CASSLGTLKGIYEQYF.

This clone has a single count. This sequence joins TRBV6-1 and TRBJ1-2; D unresolved. The CDR3 is made up of 13 amino acids. V dropped 1 base and J dropped 2 bases, with 5 bases sitting between them. Germline lookup yields CDR1 MNHNS and CDR2 SASEGT. CDR3 loop: CASSEVLNYGYTF. Written as DNA, the CDR3 is TGTGCCAGCAGTGAAGTCCTGAACTATGGCTACACCTTC.

There are a few counts of this clone. This chain joins TRBV9 and TRBJ1-6; maybe TRBD1 (5 bases). The CDR3 is 14 amino acids. The ends were cut back, 9 bases at V and 7 bases at J, with 17 bases in the middle. Germline CDR1 and CDR2: SGDLS and YYNGEE. Here the CDR3 DNA reads TGTGCCACGGGAACCGGGACGGACAATTCACCCCTCCACTTT. It translates to CATGTGTDNSPLHF. Full variable domain (remainder filled in from reference TRBV9 and TRBJ1-6): DSGVTQTPKHLITATGQRVTLRCSPRSGDLSVYWYQQSLDQGLQFLIQYYNGEERAKGNILERFSAQQFPDLHSELNLSSLELGDSALYFCATGTGTDNSPLHFGNGTRLTVT.

This chain links TRBV9 with TRBJ2-3; D is perhaps TRBD1 or TRBD2 (5 bases each). There are 20 residues in the CDR3. Germline-derived CDR1 and CDR2 are SGDLS and YYNGEE. Trimming left V 0 bases short and J 1 base short, with 24 bases between. The CDR3 sequence is CASSVATKVRGAAGTDTQYF. CDR3 nucleotide sequence: TGTGCCAGCAGCGTAGCCACCAAGGTACGGGGCGCCGCGGGCACAGATACGCAGTATTTT.

The chain recombines TRBV7-6 with TRBJ1-2; TRBD1 aligns across 7 bases. The junction had 15 bases not matched to a gene; V was cut back by 1 base and J by 4 bases. The CDR3 sequence is 18 residues long. Germline values: CDR1 SGHVS, CDR2 FNYEAQ. In nucleotides, the CDR3 is TGTGCCAGCAGCTTAGGCTCTCAATACAGGGGCTCGACCTATGGCTACACCTTC. Translated, it gives CASSLGSQYRGSTYGYTF.

The rearrangement joins TRBV5-1 to TRBJ2-3, with 10 nucleotides matching TRBD1. The CDR3 extends over 15 amino acids. Germline CDR1 and CDR2: SGHRS and YFSETQ. V lost 3 bases and J lost 4; bases outside the gene matches: 5. The CDR3 DNA is TGCGCCAGCAGCTCGGGACAGGGGACTCCAGATACGCAGTATTTT. Translated: CASSSGQGTPDTQYF.

V gene TRBV2 combines with J gene TRBJ2-5; TRBD1 might be the D (5 bases). Germline-derived CDR1 and CDR2 are SNHLY and FYNNEI. V dropped 6 bases and J dropped 1 base, with 6 bases sitting between them. CDR3 length: 12 amino acids. CDR3 amino acids: CASSQGQETQYF. DNA of the CDR3: TGTGCCAGCAGCCAGGGCCAAGAGACCCAGTACTTC.